The following is a TCR beta chain sequence with its context. This sample was taken from a study of blood T cell repertoires in COVID-19. As originally analysed: From reference gene primer amplification, estimates of nucleated cell counts were derived. Profiling relied on immunoSEQ multiplex PCR, and the TCRdb table lists in-frame clones only, not all of them. V and J calls and clone size follow that table, whereas D and trimming were derived from the DNA. The sample carries about 78,000 clones, roughly 86% recorded once. The V gene lost 5 bases and the J gene lost 6 bases, with 14 bases spanning the gap. This CDR3 is 14 amino acids long. Germline values: CDR1 LNHDA, CDR2 SQIVND (reference sequence).

The TCR was taken from a man aged 50-60 years with active or convalescent COVID-19. V gene TRBV19 combines with J gene TRBJ1-5; the D gene is possibly TRBD1 (6 bases). Material for sequencing was peripheral blood. CDR3 amino acids: CASSRQDGRQPQHF. The CDR3 DNA follows: TGTGCCAGTAGTCGACAGGACGGGCGTCAGCCCCAGCATTTT.